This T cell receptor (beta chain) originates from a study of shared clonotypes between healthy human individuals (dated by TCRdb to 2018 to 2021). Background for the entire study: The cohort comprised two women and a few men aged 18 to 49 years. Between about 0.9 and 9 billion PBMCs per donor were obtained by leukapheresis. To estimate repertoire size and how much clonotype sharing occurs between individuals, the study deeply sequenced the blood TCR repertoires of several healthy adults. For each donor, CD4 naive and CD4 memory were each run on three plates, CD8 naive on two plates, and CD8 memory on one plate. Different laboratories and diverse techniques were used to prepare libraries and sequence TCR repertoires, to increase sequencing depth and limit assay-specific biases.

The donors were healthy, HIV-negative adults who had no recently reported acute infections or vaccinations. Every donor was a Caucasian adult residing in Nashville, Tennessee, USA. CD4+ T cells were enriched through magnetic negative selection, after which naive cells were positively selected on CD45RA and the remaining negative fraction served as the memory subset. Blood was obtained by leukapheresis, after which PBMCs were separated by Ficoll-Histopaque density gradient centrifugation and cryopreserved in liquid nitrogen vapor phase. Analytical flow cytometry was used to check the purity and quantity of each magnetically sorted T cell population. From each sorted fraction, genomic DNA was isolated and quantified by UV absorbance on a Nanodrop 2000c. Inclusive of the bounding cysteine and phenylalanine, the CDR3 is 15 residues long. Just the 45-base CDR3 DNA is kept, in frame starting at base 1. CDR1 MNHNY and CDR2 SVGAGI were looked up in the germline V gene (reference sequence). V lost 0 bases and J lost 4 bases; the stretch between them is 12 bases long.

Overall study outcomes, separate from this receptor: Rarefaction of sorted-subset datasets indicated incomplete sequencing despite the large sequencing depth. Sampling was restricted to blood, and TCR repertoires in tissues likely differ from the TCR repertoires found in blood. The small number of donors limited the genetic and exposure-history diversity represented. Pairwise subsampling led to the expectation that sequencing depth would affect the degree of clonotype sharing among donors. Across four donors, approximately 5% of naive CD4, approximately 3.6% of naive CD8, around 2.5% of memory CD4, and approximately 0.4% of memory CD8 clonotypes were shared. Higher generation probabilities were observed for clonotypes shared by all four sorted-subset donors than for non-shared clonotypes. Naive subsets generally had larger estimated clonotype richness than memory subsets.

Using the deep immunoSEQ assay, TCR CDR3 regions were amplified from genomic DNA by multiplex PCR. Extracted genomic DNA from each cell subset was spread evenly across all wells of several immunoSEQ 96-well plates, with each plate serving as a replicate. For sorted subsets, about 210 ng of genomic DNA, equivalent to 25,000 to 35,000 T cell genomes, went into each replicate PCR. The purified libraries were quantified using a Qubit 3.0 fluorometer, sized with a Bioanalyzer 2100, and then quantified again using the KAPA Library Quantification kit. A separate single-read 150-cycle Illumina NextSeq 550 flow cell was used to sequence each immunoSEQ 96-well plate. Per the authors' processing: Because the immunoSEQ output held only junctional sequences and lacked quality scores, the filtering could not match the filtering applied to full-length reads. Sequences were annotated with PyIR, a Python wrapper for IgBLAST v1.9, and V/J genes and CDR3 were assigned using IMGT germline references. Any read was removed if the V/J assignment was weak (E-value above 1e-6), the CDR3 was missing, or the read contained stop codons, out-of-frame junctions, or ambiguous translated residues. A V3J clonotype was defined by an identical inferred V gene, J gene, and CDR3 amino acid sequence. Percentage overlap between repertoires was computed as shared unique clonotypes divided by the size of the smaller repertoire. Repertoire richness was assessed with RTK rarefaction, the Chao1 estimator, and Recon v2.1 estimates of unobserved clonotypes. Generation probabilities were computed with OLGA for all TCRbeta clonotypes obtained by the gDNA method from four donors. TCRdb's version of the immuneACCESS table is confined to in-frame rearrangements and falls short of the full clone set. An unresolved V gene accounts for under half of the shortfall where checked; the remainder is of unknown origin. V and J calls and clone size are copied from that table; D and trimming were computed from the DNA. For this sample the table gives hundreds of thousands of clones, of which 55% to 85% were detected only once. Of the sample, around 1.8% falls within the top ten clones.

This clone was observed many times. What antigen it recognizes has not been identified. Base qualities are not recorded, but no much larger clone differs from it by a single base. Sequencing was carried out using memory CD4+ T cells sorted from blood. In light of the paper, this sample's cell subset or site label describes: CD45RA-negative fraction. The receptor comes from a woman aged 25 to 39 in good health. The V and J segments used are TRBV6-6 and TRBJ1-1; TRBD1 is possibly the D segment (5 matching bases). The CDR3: CASSYSMRGGTEAFF. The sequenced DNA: TGTGCCAGCAGTTACTCGATGCGGGGGGGCACTGAAGCTTTCTTT.